The next 22 T cell receptor beta chains were all read from a single sample in a study of blood T cell repertoires in COVID-19. Some clones are missing from TCRdb's copy, which holds only in-frame ones; the method was immunoSEQ multiplex PCR. The sample records 130,000 to 150,000 clones, around 87% being singletons. Specimen: peripheral blood. The source of these receptors is a man aged 18 to 29 with COVID-19, enrolled during active disease.

The chain is built from TRBV28 and TRBJ1-2, with a possible D match to TRBD1 (6 bases). Between the trimmed V and J ends, which lost 10 bases and 4 bases, there was a span of 28 bases. CDR1 and CDR2 from the germline V gene are MDHEN and SYDVKM. The CDR3 has 17 amino acids. CDR3 coding DNA: TGTGCCACTCTGGAGGCCCTAAACAGGGACCTAGGCTATGGCTACACCTTC. Amino acids: CATLEALNRDLGYGYTF.

V gene TRBV7-8 combines with J gene TRBJ2-1; possibly TRBD1 for D (5 bases). From germline, CDR1 is SGHVS and CDR2 FQNEAQ. The CDR3 is made up of 16 amino acids. V was trimmed by 3 bases and J by 4 bases, leaving 16 bases between them. CDR3 protein: CASSFVRNRGYNEQFF. CDR3 in DNA: TGTGCCAGCAGCTTCGTCCGGAATAGGGGTTACAATGAGCAGTTCTTC.

The chain combines TRBV4-2 with TRBJ2-2; D is unclear. Germline CDR1 is LGHNA and CDR2 is YNFKEQ. The V and J ends lost 1 base and 4 bases respectively, with 4 bases between them. The CDR3 runs 13 residues. For the CDR3, the DNA is TGTGCCAGCAGCCAAGGAGGCACCGGGGAGCTGTTTTTT. Encoded protein: CASSQGGTGELFF.

The J gene is TRBJ2-7, the V gene TRBV7-2, with 13 nucleotides matching TRBD2. The trim removed 5 bases at V and 4 bases at J, leaving 5 bases unmatched. CDR1 and CDR2 from the germline V gene are SGHTA and FQGNSA. CDR3 length equals 15 residues. The DNA of the CDR3 is TGTGCCAGCAGCCTAGGGACTAGCGGGACTTACGAGCAGTACTTC. This encodes CASSLGTSGTYEQYF.

The V and J genes are TRBV3-1 (or the pseudogene TRBV3-2) and TRBJ2-2; D is uncertain. The CDR3 runs to 18 residues. Trimming took 4 bases from V and 2 from J, leaving 20 bases between them. CDR1 and CDR2 from the germline V gene are LGHDT and YNNKEL (reference sequence). The CDR3 nucleotides are TGTGCCAGCAGCCGCGCCCTTCCAAGAAATACTAACACCGGGGAGCTGTTTTTT. It yields the protein CASSRALPRNTNTGELFF.

The rearrangement uses TRBV6-5 and TRBJ1-5, with 9 bases aligning to TRBD1. The CDR3 has 15 amino acids. The germline gives CDR1 MNHEY, CDR2 SVGAGI. Trimming removed 4 bases from V and 5 bases from J; junction bases left unmatched: 6. CDR3 region: CASSLDRGTYQPQHF. The CDR3, as DNA: TGTGCCAGCAGTTTGGACAGGGGAACATATCAGCCCCAGCATTTT.

This CDR3 is CASSLSVRGRYTDTQYF. CDR3 in DNA: TGTGCCAGCAGTTTATCCGTAAGGGGAAGGTACACAGATACGCAGTATTTT. The rearrangement uses TRBV27 and TRBJ2-3; the D gene is possibly TRBD1 (5 bases). V was shortened by 0 bases and J by 2 bases, with 15 bases between the two germline ends. The CDR3 consists of 17 residues. CDR1 is MNHEY and CDR2 is SMNVEV in the germline V gene (reference sequence).

The CDR3 loop reads CSVREDTYEQYF. CDR3 in DNA: TGCAGCGTTCGGGAAGATACCTACGAGCAGTACTTC. The chain carries TRBV29-1 and TRBJ2-7, with D perhaps matching TRBD2 (5 bases). This CDR3 is 12 amino acids long. Trimming stripped 5 bases from V and 2 bases from J, with 10 bases between. Germline-derived CDR1 and CDR2 are SQVTM and ANQGSEA.

The chain employs TRBV28 and TRBJ2-2; 9 positions agree with TRBD1. This CDR3 region has 17 residues. Germline CDR1 MDHEN, CDR2 SYDVKM. The J segment lost 5 bases and the V segment lost 7 bases, leaving 14 bases of the junction unmatched. CDR3 in amino acids: CASNLRDRVLRTGELFF. DNA of the CDR3: TGTGCCAGCAACTTAAGGGACAGGGTACTGAGGACCGGGGAGCTGTTTTTT.

The chain links TRBV28 to TRBJ2-2, with 9 bases fitting TRBD2. With 3 bases clipped from V and 0 bases from J, the junction kept 8 bases outside the gene matches. CDR1 MDHEN and CDR2 SYDVKM come from the germline V gene. The CDR3 contains 18 residues. The CDR3 loop reads CASSFGSGRPTNTGELFF. DNA for the CDR3: TGTGCCAGCAGTTTCGGGAGCGGGAGGCCTACGAACACCGGGGAGCTGTTTTTT.

The rearrangement joins TRBV7-9 to TRBJ2-3, with 12 bases matching TRBD1. V was clipped by 3 bases and J by 2 bases; unmatched bases: 0. CDR3 length equals 15 residues. Germline V gene sequence: CDR1 SEHNR, CDR2 FQNEAQ (reference sequence). The CDR3 sequence is CASSLGQGATDTQYF. The CDR3 DNA reads TGTGCCAGCAGCTTGGGACAGGGGGCCACAGATACGCAGTATTTT.

The V call is TRBV12-5, the J call TRBJ2-5; D may be TRBD1 (6 bases). The CDR3 is made up of 13 amino acids. Germline lookup yields CDR1 LGHNT and CDR2 FRNRAP. V lost 6 bases to trimming and J lost 4 bases, with 12 bases between them. CDR3 amino acids: CASGSIGGETQYF. In DNA form, the CDR3 reads TGTGCTAGTGGGTCTATAGGGGGAGAGACCCAGTACTTC. The full variable domain, completed using reference TRBV12-5 and TRBJ2-5, is DARVTQTPRHKVTEMGQEVTMRCQPILGHNTVFWYRQTMMQGLELLAYFRNRAPLDDSGMPKDRFSAEMPDATLATLKIQPSEPRDSAVYFCASGSIGGETQYFGPGTRLLVL.

This chain uses TRBV7-7 with TRBJ2-5; 8 bases align to TRBD2. Trimming took 5 bases from V and 5 from J; bases not matched to a gene: 7. This CDR3 spans 14 amino acids. The germline gives CDR1 SSHAT, CDR2 FNYEAQ (reference sequence). This CDR3 reads CASSAGGDGETQYF. In nucleotides, the CDR3 is TGTGCCAGCAGCGCCGGGGGGGACGGGGAGACCCAGTACTTC.

The V gene is TRBV4-1, the J gene TRBJ1-5; D is possibly TRBD1 (6 bases). The germline V and J ends were trimmed by 1 base and 0 bases, with 7 bases remaining between them. The length of the CDR3 is 15 residues. Germline-derived CDR1 and CDR2 are MGHRA and YSYEKL. CDR3 sequence (DNA): TGCGCCAGCAGCCAAGGCAGGGGTAGCAATCAGCCCCAGCATTTT. Its protein product is CASSQGRGSNQPQHF.

This chain joins TRBV5-6 and TRBJ2-5; 8 nucleotides align to TRBD1. With V trimmed by 3 bases and J by 5 bases, 3 bases remained unmatched. Germline V CDR1 and CDR2: SGHDT, YYEEEE. The CDR3 is 13 amino acids. The CDR3 protein is CASSWGTGETQYF. CDR3 DNA: TGTGCCAGCAGCTGGGGGACAGGCGAGACCCAGTACTTC.

V and J are TRBV24-1 and TRBJ2-1, with D tentatively TRBD2 (6 bases). Germline CDR1 KGHDR, CDR2 SFDVKD. Trimming stripped 3 bases from V and 10 bases from J, with 15 bases between. The CDR3 has 14 amino acids. The CDR3 protein is CATSDPRSGDEQFF. CDR3 bases: TGTGCCACCAGTGATCCGCGTTCGGGAGACGAGCAGTTCTTC.

The CDR3 loop is CAIGTGGFNTEAFF. In nucleotides, the CDR3 is TGTGCCATTGGGACAGGGGGCTTTAACACTGAAGCTTTCTTT. V and J are TRBV10-3 and TRBJ1-1, with TRBD1 matching over 12 bases. Germline V gene sequence: CDR1 ENHRY, CDR2 SYGVKD. The J segment lost 2 bases and the V segment lost 9 bases, leaving 4 bases of the junction unmatched. The CDR3 contains 14 residues.

The V call is TRBV4-3, the J call TRBJ2-3; D perhaps matches TRBD2 (5 bases). This CDR3 comprises 15 residues. The germline gives CDR1 LGHNA, CDR2 YSLEER. V was cut by 1 base and J by 6 bases, with 14 bases left in between. DNA of the CDR3: TGCGCCAGCAGCCAAGGGGGAAAACTAGTTGATACGCAGTATTTT. It encodes CASSQGGKLVDTQYF.

This chain links TRBV5-6 with TRBJ2-1; possibly TRBD1 for D (5 bases). In germline, CDR1 is SGHDT, CDR2 YYEEEE. This CDR3 has 12 amino acids. Trimming shortened V by 3 bases and J by 6 bases, and 7 bases separated the two germline ends. CDR3 loop: CASSSQGNEQFF. The CDR3 DNA sequence: TGTGCCAGCAGCTCCCAGGGCAATGAGCAGTTCTTC.

V is TRBV7-2 and J is TRBJ1-1; 7 bases map to TRBD1. The CDR3 totals 13 residues. With V trimmed by 5 bases and J by 4 bases, 4 bases remained unmatched. Germline V gene sequence: CDR1 SGHTA, CDR2 FQGNSA. CDR3 nucleotides: TGTGCCAGCAGCCTGGGACAGAGCACTGAAGCTTTCTTT. Translated, it gives CASSLGQSTEAFF.

This rearrangement joins TRBV5-5 to TRBJ2-7; possibly TRBD1 for D (5 bases). V gave up 2 bases and J gave up 3 bases, with 15 bases separating them. The CDR3 extends over 15 amino acids. Germline-derived CDR1 and CDR2 are SGHKS and YYEKEE (reference sequence). The CDR3 is CASSFSHDSYYEQYF. The CDR3 DNA is TGTGCCAGCAGCTTTTCCCATGACAGTTACTACGAGCAGTACTTC.

The V call is TRBV5-1, the J call TRBJ2-6; D call uncertain. CDR1 and CDR2 (germline): SGHRS, YFSETQ. Trimming removed 5 bases from V and 6 bases from J, with 15 bases in between. The CDR3 has 15 amino acids. As DNA, the CDR3 is TGCGCCAGCAGGGTTGGGCTACGCGTGGCCAACGTCCTGACTTTC. It translates to CASRVGLRVANVLTF.